This TCR beta chain was recovered during a study of cytomegalovirus exposure and HLA in healthy donors. About the study: HLA-typed donors were the source of approximately 88 million unique TCRs, which an early data release held. General study findings and limits: Some V segments, including TRBV6-2 and TRBV6-3, were excluded as indistinguishable. Across donors, presence/absence analyses took sequencing depth to be roughly uniform.

This clone was detected a few times. What it recognizes is unknown. Everyone who donated was a healthy bone marrow donor. Germline CDR1 is LNHDA and CDR2 is SQIVND (reference sequence). The CDR3 consists of 17 residues. J was trimmed by 1 base and V by 6 bases; bases with no gene match: 12. PCR primers comprised 60 Vbeta and 13 Jbeta primers. Sequencing used immunoSEQ multiplex PCR; TCRdb keeps in-frame clones, though not all of them. The sample yields about 84,000 clones, roughly 64% seen once. What was sequenced was PBMCs. The J gene is TRBJ2-7, the V gene TRBV19; TRBD1 aligns across 10 bases. This clonotype was obtained from a woman in her forties in good health and CMV-seropositive. In DNA form, the CDR3 reads TGTGCCAGTAGGCGCCTGGGGGGACAGGGGACGTCCTACGAGCAGTACTTC. Its protein is CASRRLGGQGTSYEQYF.